This TCR beta chain was retrieved from a study of cytomegalovirus exposure and HLA in healthy donors (TCRdb year 2017). In the study overall: In an earlier analysis of 587 of the donors, approximately 260 Gb of sequence data and some 100 million unique TCR beta sequences from approximately 180 million T cells were reported. Roughly 300 gigabases of sequencing data and 70 million to 100 million unique TCR sequences made up an early release that covered about 640 HLA-typed donors. The genetic ancestry cluster associated with self-reported Caucasian donors included 70% to 85% of the 398 genotyped donors. The aim of the study was to test whether cataloging public T cell receptors could identify signatures of past pathogen exposure. The study profiled the T cell repertoires of about 720 subjects by immunosequencing and related them to cytomegalovirus serostatus. In addition to the first cohort of approximately 650 subjects, a separate validation cohort of 100 to 150 different subjects was used. To predict cytomegalovirus infection status, the study combined high-throughput TCR immunosequencing, statistical association of individual TCRs with disease status, and machine learning. To study patterns of TCR occurrence, a later analysis re-analyzed previously published TCR beta repertoires from just over 650 donors and added high-resolution HLA genotyping. In the later analysis, no new phenotypic data were used to find candidate immune exposures; instead, reliance was placed on TCR beta sequences and their occurrence across donors. To decide whether each TCR beta V gene segment behaved as functional or pseudogenic, an earlier analysis of approximately 590 of the donors relied on high-throughput TCR beta sequencing. Donor age, sex, ethnicity and CMV serostatus were collected together with the repertoire data. In a later genetic analysis, genome-wide SNP genotypes for about 55% of the roughly 670 donors were used, and that subset was treated as a discovery cohort. All discovery cohort repertoires had been generated on a single sequencing platform. Both class I and class II loci were covered by HLA typing, at four-digit resolution. The number of typed donors differed by locus: about 629-640 for A, B, C, DRB1 and DQB1; 522 for DQA1; around 610 for DPA1; and approximately 450 for DPB1. A handful of DR-DQ haplotypes were handled as single units for association and clustering because linkage in the cohort was strong. Among some 400 genotyped donors of the cohort, an average of approximately 240,000 unique TCR beta nucleotide sequences was sequenced per donor, of which roughly 17% were non-productive.

The junction carries 10 bases between V and J, which are trimmed by 1 base and 0 bases respectively. Taken from cysteine to phenylalanine, the CDR3 has 15 residues. Here the CDR3 DNA is all that survives: 45 bases in frame from base 1. Sequences SGHNT (CDR1) and YYREEE (CDR2) are obtained from the germline V gene (reference sequence). Study-wide findings and limitations: The sequencing pipeline was judged likely to have produced a cluster of highly shared sequence variants as a technical artifact. The only immune exposure information available for the cohort was CMV serostatus. Linkage disequilibrium might explain the correlated functional status among segregating V segments, but an unknown experimental factor could not be ruled out. In this cohort, only TCR beta chains were sequenced, and detectable features were limited by the absence of alpha or paired-chain data. In a later genetic analysis, fewer N-insertions in productive TCRs were reported among donors in an Asian-associated ancestry cluster than the roughly 640-donor mean. According to a later analysis, parvovirus B19, influenza, CMV and Epstein-Barr virus appeared linked to several top co-occurrence clusters. A later analysis found that TCR association rates varied across HLA loci, with DRB1 alleles showing the most associated TCRs and HLA-C alleles the fewest. Sequencing depth was assumed to be roughly uniform across donors in the presence/absence analyses, though that assumption may not hold. Strong co-occurrence of HLA alleles, especially DR and DQ, made assigning TCR associations to individual alleles difficult. A further reported finding was that TCR beta sequences accurately predicted the HLA-A and HLA-B alleles for most subjects in the first cohort. A later analysis associated 15,000 to 20,000 TCR beta sequences with specific HLA alleles at a false discovery rate of 0.05. A later analysis found that HLA-associated TCR beta chains were more clonally expanded and had lower generation probabilities than equally common non-associated chains. Across donors, most TCR sequences were observed very rarely, whereas some public TCRs were present in many individuals. In both the original and validation cohorts, the classifier was reported to diagnose cytomegalovirus status with high specificity and sensitivity. In vitro tests confirmed that a few of the cytomegalovirus-associated TCR beta chains recognize cytomegalovirus antigens. In a later genetic analysis, a missense DCLRE1C variant was associated with V-gene and J-gene trimming of TCR beta chains, and the association was replicated in an independent cohort. In the study, 150 to 200 TCR beta chains were listed as associated with cytomegalovirus. Because some donors lacked HLA typing at each locus, the association tests relied only on the typed subset. A later analysis found that most CMV-associated TCR beta chains appeared HLA-restricted, with HLA associations seemingly driven largely by CMV exposure. According to the authors, the approach could potentially be generalized to other disease states and immunological phenotypes. Some 16 rarely observed V segments, including chromosome 9 orphons, were excluded from the earlier analysis of just under 600 of the donors because counts were too low. In an earlier analysis of 500 to 650 of the donors, most TCR beta V segments appeared in productive rearrangements about 87% or about 30% of the time, broadly matching IMGT annotations. Some IMGT-functional V segments, including TRBV6-2 and TRBV6-3, could not be distinguished by the 87-base-pair reads and were therefore excluded.

The cohort consisted of 650 to 700 healthy bone marrow donors. All cohort members were sampled while nominally healthy, although unrecorded immune exposures were likely present. The donor was CMV seronegative and belonged to the group of around 400 seronegative cohort members. Each donor provided a peripheral blood sample, and peripheral blood mononuclear cells were used for TCR beta sequencing. Genomic DNA was extracted from the blood cell samples with the Qiagen DNeasy Blood Extraction Kit. Library creation used the immunoSEQ multiplex PCR assay. For the multiplex PCR, a mixture combining 60 forward primers for TCR Vbeta segments and 13 reverse primers for TCR Jbeta segments was used. Amplification of the CDR3 region of rearranged TCR beta genes was performed with a multiplex PCR assay on genomic DNA. Amplified TCR beta libraries were sequenced as 87-base-pair reads on the Illumina HiSeq System. Processing in the source paper ran as follows. A later analysis counted approximately 74 million unique TCR beta chains across the 550 to 750 repertoires, and some 11 million of these chains were shared by at least two donors. A nearest-neighbor algorithm error-corrected the raw reads and collapsed the reads into unique sequences, merging closely related sequences to remove PCR and sequencing errors. V, D and J gene segments were assigned by aligning CDR3 sequences to IMGT reference sequences. Each retained sequence needed at least a six-nucleotide match to both a V gene segment and a J gene segment. Rearrangements were classified as productive when the CDR3 lacked stop codons and remained in frame with V and J, and all other rearrangements were classified as non-productive. CDR3 was defined according to IMGT convention as the region running from the second conserved V-encoded cysteine to the conserved J-encoded phenylalanine. The earlier analysis of approximately 500 of the donors excluded sequences that lacked an unambiguous match to a single V gene segment. An earlier analysis of fewer than 650 of the donors classified V segments as functional when productive rearrangements were above 56.7% and as segregating when the standard deviation between donors was above 5%. A statistical classification framework was developed to diagnose cytomegalovirus status using the catalog of TCR beta chain sequences. In a later analysis, TCR nucleotide sequences were compared against IMGT/GENE-DB human TR gene sequences so that V and J genes could be assigned. A later analysis assigned CDR3 sequences and most-parsimonious VDJ recombination scenarios with the TCRdist pipeline. A later analysis defined each TCR beta chain by its CDR3 amino acid sequence plus V-gene family, and excluded reads lacking a unique V-gene family. As a way to deal with suspected cross-contamination and a sequencing artifact, a later analysis dropped over 550 nucleotide sequences that were highly shared and had low generation probability. In a later analysis, a clonal expansion index was calculated for each public chain from normalized within-repertoire ranks of inferred template counts. In a later analysis, generation probabilities were computed using a VDJ recombination model fitted to out-of-frame rearrangements, and the results were checked against IGoR. Hypergeometric tests were used in a later analysis to score TCR-TCR, TCR-HLA and TCR-CMV co-occurrence, with a repertoire-size bias correction applied to the TCR pairs. False discovery rates were estimated in a later analysis by permuting HLA or CMV assignments 20 times. In a later analysis, co-occurring TCRs were grouped with DBSCAN, and TCRdist sequence similarity was added when clustering was performed within HLA-allele-positive subsets. Co-occurrence clustering excluded repertoires with fewer than 30,000 or more than 120,000 public chains, plus five with anomalous nucleotide sharing. The clones in this table, taken by TCRdb from immuneACCESS, are in-frame only. Not every clone is retained; where verified, under half of the shortfall comes from an unresolved V gene, and the cause of the rest is unknown. V and J calls and clone size are copied from that table; D and trimming were computed from the DNA. This sample is represented by 150,000 to 200,000 clones; around 87% of them were singletons. About 1.7% of the sample belongs to the ten largest clones.

Note on this clone: There is no known antigen for this receptor. No per-base quality is available; no much larger clone lies one base away.

Sequencing was done on a sample of PBMCs. The chain links TRBV5-4 with TRBJ1-2; too little of a D gene remains to name it. The origin of this receptor is a young woman in good health and CMV-seronegative. The CDR3: CASSLMSETNYGYTF. The nucleotide sequence is TGTGCCAGCAGCTTGATGTCAGAAACTAACTATGGCTACACCTTC.